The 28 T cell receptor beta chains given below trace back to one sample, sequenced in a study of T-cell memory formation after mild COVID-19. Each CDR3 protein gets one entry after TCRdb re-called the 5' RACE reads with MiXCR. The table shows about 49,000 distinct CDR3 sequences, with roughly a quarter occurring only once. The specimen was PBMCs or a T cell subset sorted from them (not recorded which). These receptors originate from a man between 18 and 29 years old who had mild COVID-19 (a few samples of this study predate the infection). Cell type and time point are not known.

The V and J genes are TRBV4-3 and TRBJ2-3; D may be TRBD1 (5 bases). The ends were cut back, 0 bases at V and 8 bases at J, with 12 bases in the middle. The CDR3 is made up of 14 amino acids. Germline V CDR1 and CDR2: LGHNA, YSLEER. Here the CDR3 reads CASSQDQGVGTQYF. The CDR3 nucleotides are TGCGCCAGCAGCCAAGATCAGGGTGTAGGTACGCAGTATTTT.

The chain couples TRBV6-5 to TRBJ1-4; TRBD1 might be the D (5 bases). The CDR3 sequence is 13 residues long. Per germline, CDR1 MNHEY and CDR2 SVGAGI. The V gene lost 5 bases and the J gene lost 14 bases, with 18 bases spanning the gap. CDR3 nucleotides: TGTGCCAGCAGTCCCAGGCCGGACAAGGGGCTGTTTTTT. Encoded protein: CASSPRPDKGLFF.

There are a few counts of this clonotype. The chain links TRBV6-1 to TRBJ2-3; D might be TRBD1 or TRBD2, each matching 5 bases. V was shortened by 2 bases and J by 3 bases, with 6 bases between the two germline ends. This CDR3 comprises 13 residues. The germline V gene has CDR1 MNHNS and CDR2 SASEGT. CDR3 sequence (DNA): TGTGCCAGCAGTGAATGGGGGACAGATACGCAGTATTTT. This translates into CASSEWGTDTQYF.

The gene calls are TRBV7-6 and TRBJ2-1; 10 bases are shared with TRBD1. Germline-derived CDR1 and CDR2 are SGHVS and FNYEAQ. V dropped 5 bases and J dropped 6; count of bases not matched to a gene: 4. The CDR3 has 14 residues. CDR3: CASSDRDRGNEQFF. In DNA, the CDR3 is TGTGCCAGCAGCGATCGGGACAGGGGCAATGAGCAGTTCTTC.

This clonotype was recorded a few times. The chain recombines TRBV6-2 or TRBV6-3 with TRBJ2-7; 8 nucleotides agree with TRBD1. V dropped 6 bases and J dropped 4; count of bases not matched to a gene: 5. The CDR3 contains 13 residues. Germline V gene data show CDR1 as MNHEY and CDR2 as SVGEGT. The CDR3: CASRGTGLYEQYF. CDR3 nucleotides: TGTGCCAGCAGGGGGACAGGACTTTACGAGCAGTACTTC.

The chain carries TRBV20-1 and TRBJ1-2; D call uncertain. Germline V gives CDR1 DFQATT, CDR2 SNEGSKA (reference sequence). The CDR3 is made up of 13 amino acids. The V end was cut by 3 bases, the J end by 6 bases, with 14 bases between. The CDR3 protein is CSARSPELHGYTF. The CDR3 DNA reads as TGCAGTGCTAGGTCCCCGGAGTTGCATGGCTACACCTTC.

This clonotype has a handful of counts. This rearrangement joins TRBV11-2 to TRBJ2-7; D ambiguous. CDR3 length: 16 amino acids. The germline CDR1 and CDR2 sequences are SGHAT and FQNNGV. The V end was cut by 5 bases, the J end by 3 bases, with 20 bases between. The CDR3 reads CASSPSRWSPYYEQYF. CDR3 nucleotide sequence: TGTGCCAGCAGCCCGAGTCGGTGGTCCCCCTACTACGAGCAGTACTTC.

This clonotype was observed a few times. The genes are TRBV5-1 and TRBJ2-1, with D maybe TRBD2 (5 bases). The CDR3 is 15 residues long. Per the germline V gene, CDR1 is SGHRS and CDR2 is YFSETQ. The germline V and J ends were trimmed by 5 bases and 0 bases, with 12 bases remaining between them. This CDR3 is CASSPLGSSYNEQFF. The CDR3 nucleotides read TGCGCCAGCAGTCCCTTGGGGAGCTCCTACAATGAGCAGTTCTTC.

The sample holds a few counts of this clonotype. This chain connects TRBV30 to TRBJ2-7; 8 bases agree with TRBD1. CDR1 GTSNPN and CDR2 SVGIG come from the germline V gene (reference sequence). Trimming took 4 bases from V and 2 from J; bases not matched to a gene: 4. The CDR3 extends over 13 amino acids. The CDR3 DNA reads TGTGCCTGGAATGGGGACAGGACCTACGAGCAGTACTTC. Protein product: CAWNGDRTYEQYF.

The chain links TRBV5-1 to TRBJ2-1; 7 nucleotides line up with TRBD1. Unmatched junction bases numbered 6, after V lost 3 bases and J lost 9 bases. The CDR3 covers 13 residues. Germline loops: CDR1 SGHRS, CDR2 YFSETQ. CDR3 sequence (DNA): TGCGCCAGCAGCTGGACAGGCTCAAGTGAGCAGTTCTTC. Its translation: CASSWTGSSEQFF.

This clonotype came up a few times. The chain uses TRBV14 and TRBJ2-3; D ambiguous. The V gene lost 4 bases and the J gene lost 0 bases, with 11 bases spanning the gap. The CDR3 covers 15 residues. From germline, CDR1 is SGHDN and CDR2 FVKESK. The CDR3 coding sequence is TGTGCCAGCAGCCCTACCTATTCTAGCACAGATACGCAGTATTTT. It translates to CASSPTYSSTDTQYF.

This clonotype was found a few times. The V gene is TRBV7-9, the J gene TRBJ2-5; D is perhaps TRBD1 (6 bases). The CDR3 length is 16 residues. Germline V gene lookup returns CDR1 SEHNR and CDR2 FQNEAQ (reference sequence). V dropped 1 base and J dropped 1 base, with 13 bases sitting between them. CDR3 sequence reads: CASSLGVGQIQETQYF. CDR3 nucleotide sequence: TGTGCCAGCAGCTTAGGTGTCGGACAGATCCAAGAGACCCAGTACTTC.

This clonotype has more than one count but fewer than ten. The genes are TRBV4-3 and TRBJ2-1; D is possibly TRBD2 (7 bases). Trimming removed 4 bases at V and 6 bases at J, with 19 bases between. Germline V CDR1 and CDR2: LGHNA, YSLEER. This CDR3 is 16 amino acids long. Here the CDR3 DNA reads TGCGCCAGCAGCCGGGAGATCGCGGGGGCCGCCAATGAGCAGTTCTTC. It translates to CASSREIAGAANEQFF.

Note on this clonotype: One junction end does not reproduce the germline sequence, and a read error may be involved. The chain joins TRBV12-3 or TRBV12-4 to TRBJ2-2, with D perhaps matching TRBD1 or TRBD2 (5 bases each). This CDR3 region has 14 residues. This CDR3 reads CASSLGTETGELFF. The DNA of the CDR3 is TGTGCCAGCAGCTTAGGGACCGAGACCGGGGAGCTGTTTTTT.

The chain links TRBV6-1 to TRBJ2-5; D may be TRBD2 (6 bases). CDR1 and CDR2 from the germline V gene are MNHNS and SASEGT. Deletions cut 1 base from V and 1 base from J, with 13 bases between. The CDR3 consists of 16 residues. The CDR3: CASSEGLEGPQETQYF. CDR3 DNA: TGTGCCAGCAGTGAAGGACTAGAAGGCCCCCAAGAGACCCAGTACTTC.

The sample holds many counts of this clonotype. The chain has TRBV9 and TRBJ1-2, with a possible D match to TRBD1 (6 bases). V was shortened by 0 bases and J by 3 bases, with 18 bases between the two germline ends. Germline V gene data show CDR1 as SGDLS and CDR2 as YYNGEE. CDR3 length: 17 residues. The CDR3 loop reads CASSVDLRDRTHYGYTF. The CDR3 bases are TGTGCCAGCAGCGTAGATCTGCGAGACAGGACCCACTATGGCTACACCTTC.

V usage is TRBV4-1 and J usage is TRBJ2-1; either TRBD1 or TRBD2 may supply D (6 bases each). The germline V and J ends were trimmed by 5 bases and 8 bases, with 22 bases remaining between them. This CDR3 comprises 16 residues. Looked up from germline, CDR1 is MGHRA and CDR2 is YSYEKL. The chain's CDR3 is CASSKTMTRGFDEQFF. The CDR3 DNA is TGCGCCAGCAGCAAGACGATGACTAGGGGGTTCGATGAGCAGTTCTTC.

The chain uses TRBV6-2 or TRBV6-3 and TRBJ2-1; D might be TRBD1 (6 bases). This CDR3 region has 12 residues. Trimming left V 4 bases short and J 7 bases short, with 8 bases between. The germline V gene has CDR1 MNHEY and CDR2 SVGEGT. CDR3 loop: CASSSGDNEQFF. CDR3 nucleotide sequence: TGTGCCAGCAGTTCAGGGGATAATGAGCAGTTCTTC.

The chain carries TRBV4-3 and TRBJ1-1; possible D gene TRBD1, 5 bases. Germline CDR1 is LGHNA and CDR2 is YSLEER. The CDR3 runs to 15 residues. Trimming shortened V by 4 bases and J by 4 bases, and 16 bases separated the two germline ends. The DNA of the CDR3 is TGCGCCAGCAGCCCGTGGGGCTCGGGGACCACTGAAGCTTTCTTT. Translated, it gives CASSPWGSGTTEAFF.

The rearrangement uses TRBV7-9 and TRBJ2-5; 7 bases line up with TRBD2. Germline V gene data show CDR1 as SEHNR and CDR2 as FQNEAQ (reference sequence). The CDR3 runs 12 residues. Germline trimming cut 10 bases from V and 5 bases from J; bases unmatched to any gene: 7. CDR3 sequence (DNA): TGTGCCACCCGGATCGGGGGGGAGACCCAGTACTTC. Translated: CATRIGGETQYF.

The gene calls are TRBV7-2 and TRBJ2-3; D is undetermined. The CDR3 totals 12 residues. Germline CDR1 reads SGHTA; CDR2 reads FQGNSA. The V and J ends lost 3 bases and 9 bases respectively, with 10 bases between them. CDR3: CASSLPLRTQYF. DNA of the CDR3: TGTGCCAGCAGCTTGCCCCTCCGGACGCAGTATTTT.

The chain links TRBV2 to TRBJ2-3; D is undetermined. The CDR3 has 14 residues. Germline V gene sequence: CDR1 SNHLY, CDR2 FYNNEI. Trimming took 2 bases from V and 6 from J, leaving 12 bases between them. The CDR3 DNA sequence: TGTGCCAGCAGTGAATTGGAATTGAGGGATACGCAGTATTTT. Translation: CASSELELRDTQYF.

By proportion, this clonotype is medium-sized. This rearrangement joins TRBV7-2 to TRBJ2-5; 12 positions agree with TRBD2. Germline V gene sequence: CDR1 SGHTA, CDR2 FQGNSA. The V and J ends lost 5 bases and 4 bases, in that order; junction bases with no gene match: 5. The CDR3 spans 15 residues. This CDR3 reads CASSGKGLAGETQYF. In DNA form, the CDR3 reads TGTGCCAGCAGCGGGAAGGGACTAGCGGGAGAGACCCAGTACTTC. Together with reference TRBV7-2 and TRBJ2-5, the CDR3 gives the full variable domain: GAGVSQSPSNKVTEKGKDVELRCDPISGHTALYWYRQSLGQGLEFLIYFQGNSAPDKSGLPSDRFSAERTGGSVSTLTIQRTQQEDSAVYLCASSGKGLAGETQYFGPGTRLLVL.

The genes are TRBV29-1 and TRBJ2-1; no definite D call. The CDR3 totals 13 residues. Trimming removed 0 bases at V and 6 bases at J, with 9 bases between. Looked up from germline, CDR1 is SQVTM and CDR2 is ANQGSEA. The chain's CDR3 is CSVEDTISNEQFF. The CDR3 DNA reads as TGCAGCGTTGAAGACACGATTAGCAATGAGCAGTTCTTC.

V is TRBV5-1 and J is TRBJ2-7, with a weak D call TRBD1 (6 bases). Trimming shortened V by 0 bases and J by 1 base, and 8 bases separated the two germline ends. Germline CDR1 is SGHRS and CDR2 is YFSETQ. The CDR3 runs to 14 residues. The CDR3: CASSLVGGSYEQYF. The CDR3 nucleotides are TGCGCCAGCAGCTTGGTAGGGGGATCCTACGAGCAGTACTTC.

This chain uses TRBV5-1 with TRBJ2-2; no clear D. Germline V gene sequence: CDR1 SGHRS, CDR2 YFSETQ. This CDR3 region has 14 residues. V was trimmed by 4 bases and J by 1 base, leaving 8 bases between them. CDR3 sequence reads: CASSQTQNTGELFF. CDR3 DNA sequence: TGCGCCAGCAGCCAAACACAGAACACCGGGGAGCTGTTTTTT. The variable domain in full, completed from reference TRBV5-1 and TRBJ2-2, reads KAGVTQTPRYLIKTRGQQVTLSCSPISGHRSVSWYQQTPGQGLQFLFEYFSETQRNKGNFPGRFSGRQFSNSRSEMNVSTLELGDSALYLCASSQTQNTGELFFGEGSRLTVL.

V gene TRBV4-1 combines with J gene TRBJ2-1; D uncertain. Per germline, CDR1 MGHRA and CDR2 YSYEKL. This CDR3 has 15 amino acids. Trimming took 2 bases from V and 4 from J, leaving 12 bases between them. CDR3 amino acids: CASSQTQNGYNEQFF. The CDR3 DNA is TGCGCCAGCAGCCAAACTCAAAACGGGTACAATGAGCAGTTCTTC.

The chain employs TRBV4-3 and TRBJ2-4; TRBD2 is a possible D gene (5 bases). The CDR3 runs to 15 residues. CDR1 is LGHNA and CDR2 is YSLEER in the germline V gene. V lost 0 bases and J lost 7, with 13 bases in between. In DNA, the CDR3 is TGCGCCAGCAGCCAAGATCAAGGTGGGGAGAACATTCAGTACTTC. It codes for CASSQDQGGENIQYF.